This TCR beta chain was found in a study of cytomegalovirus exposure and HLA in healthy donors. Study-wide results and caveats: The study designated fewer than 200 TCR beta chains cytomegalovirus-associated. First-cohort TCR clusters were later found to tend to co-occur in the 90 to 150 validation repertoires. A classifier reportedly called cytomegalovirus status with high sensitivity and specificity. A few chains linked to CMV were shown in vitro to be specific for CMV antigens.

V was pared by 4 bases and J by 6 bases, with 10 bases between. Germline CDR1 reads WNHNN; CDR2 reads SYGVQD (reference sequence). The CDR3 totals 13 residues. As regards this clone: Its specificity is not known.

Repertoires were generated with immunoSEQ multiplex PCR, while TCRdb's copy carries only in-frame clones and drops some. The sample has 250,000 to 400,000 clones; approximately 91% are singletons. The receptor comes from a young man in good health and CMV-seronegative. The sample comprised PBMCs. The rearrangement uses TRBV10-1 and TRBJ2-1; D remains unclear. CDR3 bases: TGCGCCAGCAGTGCGAATGAGGTCAATGAGCAGTTCTTC. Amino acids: CASSANEVNEQFF.